A single sample is the source of the 25 T cell receptor beta chains below, sequenced in a study of T cells in Graves' hyperthyroidism and ophthalmopathy. The CDR3 regions of TCR beta were amplified from RNA transcripts. In the first-round RT-PCR of the TCR CDR3, the HTBI primer set was used. TCRdb reprocessed the multiplex PCR reads with MiXCR, giving one entry per CDR3 protein. The repertoire holds a few hundred thousand distinct CDR3 sequences, with more than 45% as singletons. Input material: peripheral blood or thyroid tissue (not recorded which). All receptors come from a woman under 30 with Graves' hyperthyroidism.

The chain uses TRBV6-1 and TRBJ1-1, with D possibly TRBD1 on 5 matching bases. Trimming took 6 bases from V and 11 from J, leaving 19 bases between them. Germline assignment: CDR1 MNHNS and CDR2 SASEGT. CDR3 size: 13 residues. The CDR3: CASRPAGTRRAFF. The CDR3 DNA follows: TGTGCCAGCAGACCGGCCGGGACTCGGCGGGCTTTCTTT.

This chain links TRBV7-2 with TRBJ2-7; TRBD1 agrees at 7 bases. Germline V CDR1 and CDR2: SGHTA, FQGNSA. CDR3 length equals 14 residues. After removal of 6 bases from V and 5 bases from J, the junction contained 10 bases not matched to a gene. This chain's CDR3 is CASRSDRPVNEQYF. CDR3 in DNA: TGTGCCAGCAGGTCGGACAGGCCCGTTAACGAGCAGTACTTC.

The chain recombines TRBV15 with TRBJ1-6, with TRBD1 matching 7 bases. Losses at the gene ends were 3 bases for V and 5 bases for J; bases not matched to a gene: 1. CDR3 length: 14 amino acids. Germline CDR1 and CDR2: LNHNV and YYDKDF (reference sequence). CDR3 loop: CATSRDRNNSPLHF. In DNA form, the CDR3 reads TGTGCCACCAGCAGGGACAGGAATAATTCACCCCTCCACTTT.

This clonotype was seen a few times. The CDR3 region has the DNA TGTGCCAGCAGCCCTCGTTTCGAGGGGACCCAGTACTTC. This translates into CASSPRFEGTQYF. The V gene is TRBV11-3, the J gene TRBJ2-5; perhaps TRBD2 as D (5 bases). The germline V gene has CDR1 SGHNT and CDR2 YENEEA. The CDR3 has 13 residues. Trimming stripped 5 bases from V and 7 bases from J, with 14 bases between. The entire variable domain, with the rest obtained from reference TRBV11-3 and TRBJ2-5, is as follows: EAGVVQSPRYKIIEKKQPVAFWCNPISGHNTLYWYLQNLGQGPELLIRYENEEAVDDSQLPKDRFSAERLKGVDSTLKIQPAELGDSAVYLCASSPRFEGTQYFGPGTRLLVL.

V usage is TRBV6-1 and J usage is TRBJ2-7; 14 positions match TRBD2. The CDR3 has 15 amino acids. Per germline, CDR1 MNHNS and CDR2 SASEGT. The V segment lost 6 bases and the J segment 6 bases; nucleotides outside the gene matches: 7. CDR3 sequence: CASSWGTSGSGEQYF. The CDR3, as DNA: TGTGCCAGCAGCTGGGGGACTAGCGGGAGTGGCGAGCAGTACTTC.

A note on this clonotype: The junction differs from germline at one of its ends, possibly a read error. The chain is built from TRBV19 and TRBJ1-1; weak D call: TRBD1 (5 bases). This CDR3 has 13 amino acids. Per germline, CDR1 LNHDA and CDR2 SQIVND (reference sequence). The CDR3 nucleotides are TGTGCCAGTAGTATCGGCGGGGGGTGGGAAGCTTCCTTT. Protein product: CASSIGGGWEASF.

The chain carries TRBV10-3 and TRBJ2-7; 10 positions match TRBD1. Trimming cost V 9 bases and J 6 bases; bases outside gene matches: 11. Per the germline V gene, CDR1 is ENHRY and CDR2 is SYGVKD. This CDR3 has 14 amino acids. CDR3 DNA: TGTGCCATGGGGCAGGGACAGGGGCTCATCGAGCAGTACTTC. Its translation: CAMGQGQGLIEQYF.

J is TRBJ2-7 and V is TRBV29-1, with 8 positions matching TRBD1. Germline CDR1 SQVTM, CDR2 ANQGSEA. The CDR3 runs to 15 residues. The J segment lost 1 base and the V segment lost 8 bases, leaving 13 bases of the junction unmatched. The CDR3 coding sequence is TGCAGCATCCTGACAGGGGATGGGGCTTCCTACGAGCAGTACTTC. It translates to CSILTGDGASYEQYF.

The V and J genes are TRBV20-1 and TRBJ1-2; possibly TRBD1 for D (5 bases). CDR3 length equals 16 residues. From germline, CDR1 is DFQATT and CDR2 SNEGSKA (reference sequence). The V and J ends lost 0 bases and 4 bases respectively, with 18 bases between them. As DNA, the CDR3 is TGCAGTGCTAGAGATCTGGGGCTGACGGACCTCTATGGCTACACCTTC. It yields the protein CSARDLGLTDLYGYTF.

Comment on this clonotype: The junction does not match germline at one end; this may be a read error. This chain connects TRBV19 to TRBJ2-5; 7 bases are a match to TRBD1. CDR3 length: 13 residues. Germline V gene data show CDR1 as LNHDA and CDR2 as SQIVND (reference sequence). In DNA, the CDR3 is TGTACCAGTGCCTGGGACAGCCAAGAGACCCAGTACTTC. It translates to CTSAWDSQETQYF.

The chain joins TRBV29-1 to TRBJ2-2, with TRBD2 matching 12 bases. Germline V gene lookup returns CDR1 SQVTM and CDR2 ANQGSEA. V was clipped by 6 bases and J by 6 bases; unmatched bases: 17. There are 18 residues in the CDR3. The CDR3 sequence is CSVAGRTSGTSDAGELFF. The CDR3, as DNA: TGCAGCGTCGCAGGACGGACTAGCGGGACTAGTGACGCCGGGGAGCTGTTTTTT.

This clonotype has a handful of counts. CDR3: CASTQTVNTEAFF. The CDR3 DNA is TGTGCCAGCACCCAGACAGTGAACACTGAAGCTTTCTTT. The genes are TRBV12-3 or TRBV12-4 and TRBJ1-1, with a possible D match to TRBD1 (5 bases). Trimming left V 7 bases short and J 0 bases short, with 9 bases between. The CDR3 has 13 amino acids.

This clonotype occurred many times. This chain connects TRBV7-9 to TRBJ1-2, with 9 bases aligning to TRBD1. CDR1 and CDR2 from the germline V gene are SEHNR and FQNEAQ (reference sequence). Trimming at V came to 8 bases and at J to 1 base, leaving 5 bases not matched to a gene. This CDR3 is built from 14 residues. The CDR3 nucleotides read TGTGCCAGCTTGAGGACAGGGGATAACTATGGCTACACCTTC. Amino acids: CASLRTGDNYGYTF.

This clonotype was counted many times. This chain uses TRBV14 with TRBJ1-1, with D possibly matching TRBD1 (5 bases). The CDR3 runs 14 residues. V lost 0 bases, J lost 0 bases, and 5 bases lay in between. From germline, CDR1 is SGHDN and CDR2 FVKESK. In DNA form, the CDR3 reads TGTGCCAGCAGCCAAGACAGGGTGAACACTGAAGCTTTCTTT. Protein: CASSQDRVNTEAFF.

CDR3 sequence: CASSQAVAGLLYEQYF. The CDR3 coding sequence is TGTGCCAGCAGCCAAGCGGTAGCGGGGTTGCTCTACGAGCAGTACTTC. This chain links TRBV7-9 with TRBJ2-7; the match to TRBD2 covers 8 bases. CDR1 and CDR2 (germline): SEHNR, FQNEAQ (reference sequence). V lost 5 bases to trimming and J lost 3 bases; unmatched junction nucleotides: 12. The CDR3 consists of 16 residues. Drawing the rest from reference TRBV7-9 and TRBJ2-7, the complete variable domain is DTGVSQNPRHKITKRGQNVTFRCDPISEHNRLYWYRQTLGQGPEFLTYFQNEAQLEKSRLLSDRFSAERPKGSFSTLEIQRTEQGDSAMYLCASSQAVAGLLYEQYFGPGTRLTVT.

The CDR3 region has the DNA TGTGCCAGCAGCTCACAGGCAGGCTCCTATGGCTACACCTTC. As protein: CASSSQAGSYGYTF. The V and J genes are TRBV7-9 and TRBJ1-2; perhaps TRBD1 as D (5 bases). V dropped 4 bases and J dropped 4 bases, with 13 bases sitting between them. Per the germline V gene, CDR1 is SEHNR and CDR2 is FQNEAQ (reference sequence). The CDR3 sequence is 14 residues long.

The count of this clonotype is one. The rearrangement uses TRBV7-8 and TRBJ2-7; 10 bases map to TRBD2. CDR1 is SGHVS and CDR2 is FQNEAQ in the germline V gene. The CDR3 length is 14 residues. V trimming: 5 bases; J trimming: 6 bases; junction bases outside the gene matches: 7. The CDR3 DNA is TGTGCCAGCAGCCCAACTAGCGGGGCCGCCGAGCAGTACTTC. It codes for CASSPTSGAAEQYF.

This clonotype was observed a handful of times. The CDR3 spells CAISESFGGTSGSKKETQYF. The DNA of the CDR3 is TGTGCCATCAGTGAGTCCTTCGGAGGGACTAGCGGGAGTAAGAAAGAGACCCAGTACTTC. The chain links TRBV10-3 to TRBJ2-5; 14 bases are a match to TRBD2. This CDR3 has 20 amino acids. Germline V gene sequence: CDR1 ENHRY, CDR2 SYGVKD. V lost 0 bases to trimming and J lost 3 bases; unmatched junction nucleotides: 12.

This chain links TRBV25-1 with TRBJ1-1; no clear D. Germline loops: CDR1 MGHDK, CDR2 SYGVNS. This CDR3 contains 13 residues. Trimming cost V 11 bases and J 3 bases, with 16 bases left between them. CDR3 nucleotide sequence: TGTGCCTGGATAAGAGTGGTGGACACTGAAGCTTTCTTT. This translates into CAWIRVVDTEAFF.

This clonotype was seen repeatedly, ten times or more. The rearrangement joins TRBV2 to TRBJ1-1; 10 positions agree with TRBD1. Per germline, CDR1 SNHLY and CDR2 FYNNEI. This CDR3 is 13 amino acids long. The junction had 2 bases not matched to a gene; V was cut back by 6 bases and J by 4 bases. CDR3 protein: CASRTGGFTEAFF. The CDR3, as DNA: TGTGCCAGCAGGACAGGGGGCTTCACTGAAGCTTTCTTT.

In its sample, this clonotype was seen a few times. The chain uses TRBV7-2 and TRBJ1-2; D possibly corresponds to TRBD1 (5 bases). The CDR3 length is 13 residues. V was shortened by 4 bases and J by 8 bases, with 14 bases between the two germline ends. Per the germline V gene, CDR1 is SGHTA and CDR2 is FQGNSA. The CDR3 DNA reads TGTGCCAGCAGCTCCGGGACCGGCTTGGGCTACACCTTC. Protein sequence: CASSSGTGLGYTF. Looking up the rest from reference TRBV7-2 and TRBJ1-2 gives the full variable domain: GAGVSQSPSNKVTEKGKDVELRCDPISGHTALYWYRQSLGQGLEFLIYFQGNSAPDKSGLPSDRFSAERTGGSVSTLTIQRTQQEDSAVYLCASSSGTGLGYTFGSGTRLTVV.

Comments on this clonotype: One end of the junction is discordant with germline, which a read error may explain. The J gene is TRBJ1-1, the V gene TRBV29-1; D not resolved. Germline CDR1 is SQVTM and CDR2 is ANQGSEA. CDR3 length: 13 amino acids. The CDR3 bases are TGCAGCGTTAAAGATCTTAATTCCAGTGGAGCTTTCTTT. Its translation is CSVKDLNSSGAFF.

This clonotype was picked up a small number of times. The gene calls are TRBV29-1 and TRBJ2-5; D possibly matches TRBD1 or TRBD2 (5 bases each). With 5 bases removed from V and 1 base from J, the gap between germline ends came to 17 bases. This CDR3 has 15 amino acids. Germline CDR1 is SQVTM and CDR2 is ANQGSEA. The CDR3 loop is CSVPGKFGTQETQYF. Here the CDR3 DNA reads TGCAGCGTTCCTGGAAAATTTGGGACCCAAGAGACCCAGTACTTC.

The chain is built from TRBV7-9 and TRBJ1-4; no firm D call. This CDR3 contains 14 residues. Trimming removed 11 bases at V and 6 bases at J, with 19 bases between. In germline, CDR1 is SEHNR, CDR2 FQNEAQ (reference sequence). CDR3 region: CAGEAGSTDEKLFF. CDR3 DNA: TGTGCCGGAGAGGCGGGGAGCACAGATGAAAAACTGTTTTTT. Full variable domain (missing parts from reference TRBV7-9 and TRBJ1-4): DTGVSQNPRHKITKRGQNVTFRCDPISEHNRLYWYRQTLGQGPEFLTYFQNEAQLEKSRLLSDRFSAERPKGSFSTLEIQRTEQGDSAMYLCAGEAGSTDEKLFFGSGTQLSVL.

About this clonotype: A much bigger clone sits one base away, suggesting this may be a read error. The chain recombines TRBV7-9 with TRBJ2-2; D is perhaps TRBD2 (5 bases). The CDR3 consists of 13 residues. With 8 bases removed from V and 0 bases from J, the gap between germline ends came to 7 bases. Germline CDR1 is SEHNR and CDR2 is FQNEAQ (reference sequence). Here the CDR3 DNA reads TGTGCCAGCGCCGGGACGAACACCGGGGAGCTGTTTTTT. Amino acids: CASAGTNTGELFF.